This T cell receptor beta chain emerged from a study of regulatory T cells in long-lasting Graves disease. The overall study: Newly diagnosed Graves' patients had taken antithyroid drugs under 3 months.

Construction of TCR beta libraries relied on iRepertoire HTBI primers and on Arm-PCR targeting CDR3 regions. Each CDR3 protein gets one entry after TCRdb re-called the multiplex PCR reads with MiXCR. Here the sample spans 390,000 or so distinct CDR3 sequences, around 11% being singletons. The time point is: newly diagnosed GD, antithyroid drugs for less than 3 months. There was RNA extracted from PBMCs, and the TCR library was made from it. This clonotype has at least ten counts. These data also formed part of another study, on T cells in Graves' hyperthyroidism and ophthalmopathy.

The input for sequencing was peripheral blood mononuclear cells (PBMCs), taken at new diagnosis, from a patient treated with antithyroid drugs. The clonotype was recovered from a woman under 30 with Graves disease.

CDR3 bases: TGTGCCAGCAGCTTAGGAGAGACTATCATGAACACTGAAGCTTTCTTT. Protein product: CASSLGETIMNTEAFF. The chain combines TRBV7-9 with TRBJ1-1; D remains unclear. CDR3 length: 16 residues. Germline CDR1 SEHNR, CDR2 FQNEAQ (reference sequence). V shed 1 base and J shed 0 bases, with 12 bases lying between them.